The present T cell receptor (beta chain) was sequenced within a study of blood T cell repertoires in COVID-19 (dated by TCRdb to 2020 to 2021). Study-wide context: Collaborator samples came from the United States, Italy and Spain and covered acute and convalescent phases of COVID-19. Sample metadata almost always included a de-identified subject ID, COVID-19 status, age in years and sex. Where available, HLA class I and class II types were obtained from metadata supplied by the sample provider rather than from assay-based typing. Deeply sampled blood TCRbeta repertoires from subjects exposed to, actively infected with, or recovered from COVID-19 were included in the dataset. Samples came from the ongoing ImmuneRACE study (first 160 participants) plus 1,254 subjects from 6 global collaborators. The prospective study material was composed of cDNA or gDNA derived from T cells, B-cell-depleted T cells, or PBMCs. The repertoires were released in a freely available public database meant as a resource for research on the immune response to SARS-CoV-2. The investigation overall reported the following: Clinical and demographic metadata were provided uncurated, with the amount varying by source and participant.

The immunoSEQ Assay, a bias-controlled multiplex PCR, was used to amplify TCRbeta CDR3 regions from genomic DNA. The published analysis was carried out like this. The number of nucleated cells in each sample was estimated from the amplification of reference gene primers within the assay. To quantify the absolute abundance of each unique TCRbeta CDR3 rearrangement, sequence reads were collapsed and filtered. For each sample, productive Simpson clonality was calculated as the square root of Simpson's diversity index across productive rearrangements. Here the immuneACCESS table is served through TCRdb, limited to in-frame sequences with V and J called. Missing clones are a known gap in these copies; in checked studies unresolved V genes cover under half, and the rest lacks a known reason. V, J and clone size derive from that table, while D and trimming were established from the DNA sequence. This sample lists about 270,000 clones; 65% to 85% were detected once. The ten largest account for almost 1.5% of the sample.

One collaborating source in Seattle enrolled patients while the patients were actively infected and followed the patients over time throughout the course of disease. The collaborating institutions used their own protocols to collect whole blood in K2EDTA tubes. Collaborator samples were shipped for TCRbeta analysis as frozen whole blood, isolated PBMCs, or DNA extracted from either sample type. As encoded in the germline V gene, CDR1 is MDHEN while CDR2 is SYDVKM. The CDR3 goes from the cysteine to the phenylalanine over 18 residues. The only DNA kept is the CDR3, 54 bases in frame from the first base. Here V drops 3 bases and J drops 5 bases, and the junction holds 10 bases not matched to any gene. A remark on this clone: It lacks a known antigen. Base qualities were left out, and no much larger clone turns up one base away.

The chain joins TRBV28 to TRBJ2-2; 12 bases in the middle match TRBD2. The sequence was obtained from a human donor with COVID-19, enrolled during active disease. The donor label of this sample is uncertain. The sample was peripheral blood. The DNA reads TGTGCCAGCAGTTTCCTAGCGGGAGGGAGTGTGGAGACCGGGGAGCTGTTTTTT. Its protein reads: CASSFLAGGSVETGELFF.